A single sample gave rise to the 24 T cell receptor beta chains below, sequenced in a study of T cell responses to AZD1222 COVID-19 vaccine. Using immunoSEQ multiplex PCR, the repertoire was profiled, and TCRdb retains in-frame clones only, with some absent. The sample has roughly 120,000 clones, approximately 92% seen once. The sequences come from peripheral blood, collected 28 days after the second AZD1222 dose. Receptors originate from an adult who received the AZD1222 COVID-19 vaccine.

This clone was counted a single time. The chain has TRBV6-2 or TRBV6-3 and TRBJ2-3; tentative D call: TRBD2 (5 bases). CDR1 and CDR2 (germline): MNHEY, SVGEGT. V lost 2 bases, J lost 0 bases, and 6 bases lay in between. This CDR3 spans 14 amino acids. The CDR3 DNA reads as TGTGCCAGCAGTTACGGGGAGAGCACAGATACGCAGTATTTT. This encodes CASSYGESTDTQYF.

V is TRBV4-2 and J is TRBJ1-1, with D unresolved. The germline V and J ends were trimmed by 0 bases and 6 bases, with 11 bases remaining between them. CDR1 is LGHNA and CDR2 is YNFKEQ in the germline V gene. There are 14 residues in the CDR3. In nucleotides, the CDR3 is TGTGCCAGCAGCCAAGATTCATGTGGCTCTGAAGCTTTCTTT. Translation: CASSQDSCGSEAFF.

The V and J genes are TRBV2 and TRBJ1-1; 8 bases map to TRBD1. Per the germline V gene, CDR1 is SNHLY and CDR2 is FYNNEI. The J segment lost 3 bases and the V segment lost 7 bases, leaving 10 bases of the junction unmatched. The length of the CDR3 is 15 residues. The CDR3 coding sequence is TGTGCCAGCAAGGTGTCAGGGGGCTCGGACACTGAAGCTTTCTTT. This gives the protein CASKVSGGSDTEAFF.

The V gene is TRBV10-3, the J gene TRBJ1-1; D may be TRBD1 (5 bases). V shed 4 bases and J shed 3 bases, with 18 bases lying between them. The CDR3 runs to 16 residues. CDR1 and CDR2 (germline): ENHRY, SYGVKD. The DNA of the CDR3 is TGTGCCATCAGTGCCCGGGACGGCTCGACCGACACTGAAGCTTTCTTT. Its protein product is CAISARDGSTDTEAFF.

The chain uses TRBV19 and TRBJ1-2; 7 bases fit TRBD1. The CDR3 extends over 16 amino acids. Germline loops: CDR1 LNHDA, CDR2 SQIVND (reference sequence). After removal of 7 bases from V and 4 bases from J, the junction contained 15 bases not matched to a gene. The CDR3 DNA reads as TGTGCCAGTATAGGGACAGCCGAGACCCCCGGCTATGGCTACACCTTC. This codes for CASIGTAETPGYGYTF.

CDR3 residues: CASSQWDRDSPLHF. The CDR3 DNA reads as TGTGCCAGCAGCCAATGGGACAGGGACTCACCCCTCCACTTT. The chain has TRBV7-9 and TRBJ1-6, with 9 bases fitting TRBD1. This CDR3 has 14 amino acids. Trimming at V came to 5 bases and at J to 10 bases, leaving 6 bases not matched to a gene. Germline CDR1 is SEHNR and CDR2 is FQNEAQ (reference sequence).

This chain links TRBV11-3 with TRBJ1-4, with 7 bases lining up with TRBD1. Germline V gene sequence: CDR1 SGHNT, CDR2 YENEEA. The CDR3 spans 15 residues. Trimming removed 5 bases from V and 5 bases from J; junction bases left unmatched: 8. CDR3 sequence (DNA): TGTGCCAGCAGCCGGGGACAGCATATAAATGAAAAACTGTTTTTT. It yields the protein CASSRGQHINEKLFF.

The rearrangement links TRBV5-6 to TRBJ2-7; TRBD1 matches at 9 bases. The length of the CDR3 is 15 residues. V lost 3 bases, J lost 3 bases, and 7 bases stayed unmatched. The germline gives CDR1 SGHDT, CDR2 YYEEEE. The CDR3, as DNA: TGTGCCAGCAGCTCCTACGGGACAGGGATCTACGAGCAGTACTTC. Translating gives CASSSYGTGIYEQYF. Together with reference TRBV5-6 and TRBJ2-7, the CDR3 gives the full variable domain: DAGVTQSPTHLIKTRGQQVTLRCSPKSGHDTVSWYQQALGQGPQFIFQYYEEEERQRGNFPDRFSGHQFPNYSSELNVNALLLGDSALYLCASSSYGTGIYEQYFGPGTRLTVT.

The genes are TRBV6-5 and TRBJ2-1, with 10 positions matching TRBD1. The trim removed 6 bases at V and 6 bases at J, leaving 8 bases unmatched. This CDR3 is 15 amino acids long. The V gene's germline CDR1 is MNHEY and CDR2 SVGAGI. The CDR3 nucleotides read TGTGCCAGCAGCCGGGACAGGGGCTCTAGCAATGAGCAGTTCTTC. Its protein product is CASSRDRGSSNEQFF.

V is TRBV5-1 and J is TRBJ1-5; weak D call: TRBD1 (5 bases). V was cut by 0 bases and J by 6 bases, with 13 bases left in between. Germline V gene lookup returns CDR1 SGHRS and CDR2 YFSETQ. The length of the CDR3 is 15 residues. CDR3: CASSLGTGRGQPQHF. The CDR3 bases are TGCGCCAGCAGCTTGGGAACGGGACGGGGTCAGCCCCAGCATTTT. The full variable domain, rest sourced from reference TRBV5-1 and TRBJ1-5, is KAGVTQTPRYLIKTRGQQVTLSCSPISGHRSVSWYQQTPGQGLQFLFEYFSETQRNKGNFPGRFSGRQFSNSRSEMNVSTLELGDSALYLCASSLGTGRGQPQHFGDGTRLSIL.

About this clone: Sequence at one end of the junction differs from germline and may be a read error. The chain employs TRBV11-2 and TRBJ2-2, with 7 positions matching TRBD2. This CDR3 region has 15 residues. Germline V gene lookup returns CDR1 SGHAT and CDR2 FQNNGV. The CDR3 region has the DNA TGTGCCAGCACCAGACCCAGGGAGGGCACCGAGGAGCTGTTTTTT. Encoded protein: CASTRPREGTEELFF.

The rearrangement links TRBV5-3 to TRBJ1-1; no reliable D call. TRBV5-3 is treated as an ORF (open reading frame) with a function not yet certain. The CDR3 sequence is 15 residues long. V gave up 10 bases and J gave up 0 bases, with 19 bases separating them. CDR3 region: CAERSFRNMNTEAFF. CDR3 nucleotide sequence: TGTGCCGAGCGAAGTTTCCGTAACATGAACACTGAAGCTTTCTTT.

The chain combines TRBV3-1 (or the pseudogene TRBV3-2) with TRBJ1-5; TRBD1 is a possible D gene (5 bases). CDR3 length: 15 amino acids. V lost 3 bases, J lost 4 bases, and 13 bases lay in between. Germline V gene sequence: CDR1 LGHDT, CDR2 YNNKEL (reference sequence). DNA of the CDR3: TGTGCCAGCAGCCAGCTTTCGGGGGGGAATCAGCCCCAGCATTTT. Its protein is CASSQLSGGNQPQHF.

The V call is TRBV14, the J call TRBJ2-2; D not certain. This CDR3 contains 14 residues. CDR1 and CDR2 (germline): SGHDN, FVKESK. The V gene lost 1 base and the J gene lost 0 bases, with 3 bases spanning the gap. The CDR3 is CASSQGTNTGELFF. The CDR3 bases are TGTGCCAGCAGCCAAGGGACGAACACCGGGGAGCTGTTTTTT.

The chain couples TRBV24-1 to TRBJ2-2; tentative D call: TRBD2 (7 bases). This CDR3 spans 15 amino acids. CDR1 and CDR2 (germline): KGHDR, SFDVKD. Trimming stripped 4 bases from V and 3 bases from J, with 11 bases between. In DNA form, the CDR3 reads TGTGCCACCAGTGACGCGGGGGCCGACACCGGGGAGCTGTTTTTT. Protein sequence: CATSDAGADTGELFF.

This chain uses TRBV29-1 with TRBJ1-2, with D uncertain. The germline CDR1 and CDR2 sequences are SQVTM and ANQGSEA. This CDR3 comprises 13 residues. V shed 4 bases and J shed 4 bases, with 13 bases lying between them. The DNA of the CDR3 is TGCAGCGTTGGCGACCCGGAGGGCTATGGCTACACCTTC. It yields the protein CSVGDPEGYGYTF.

The chain combines TRBV5-5 with TRBJ2-7; TRBD1 agrees at 7 bases. Germline V gives CDR1 SGHKS, CDR2 YYEKEE (reference sequence). The V and J ends lost 0 bases and 2 bases, in that order; junction bases with no gene match: 2. The CDR3 is made up of 14 amino acids. CDR3 loop: CASSLAGQPYEQYF. The CDR3 bases are TGTGCCAGCAGCTTGGCGGGACAGCCCTACGAGCAGTACTTC.

This chain uses TRBV5-8 with TRBJ2-3, with unresolved D. Trimming took 1 base from V and 1 from J, leaving 10 bases between them. The germline CDR1 and CDR2 sequences are SGHTS and YDEGEE. The CDR3 runs to 15 residues. CDR3 amino acids: CASSLYSLGTDTQYF. The CDR3 DNA reads TGTGCCAGCAGCTTGTACAGCCTGGGCACAGATACGCAGTATTTT.

The chain employs TRBV27 and TRBJ1-2, with 7 bases aligning to TRBD1. V shed 1 base, J shed 2 bases, and the junction held 4 bases outside the gene matches. This CDR3 has 15 residues. Germline loops: CDR1 MNHEY, CDR2 SMNVEV (reference sequence). The DNA for the CDR3 is TGTGCCAGCAGTTTATGGGGGACAGACAACTATGGCTACACCTTC. Protein product: CASSLWGTDNYGYTF.

The chain recombines TRBV27 with TRBJ1-5; TRBD1 matches 7 bases. V lost 8 bases and J lost 6; bases outside the gene matches: 10. In germline, CDR1 is MNHEY, CDR2 SMNVEV (reference sequence). The CDR3 extends over 14 amino acids. The CDR3 reads CASRQGVFGQPQHF. DNA of the CDR3: TGTGCCAGCCGGCAGGGGGTTTTTGGTCAGCCCCAGCATTTT.

Written as DNA, the CDR3 is TGTGCCAGCAGCTCAAATTTGGGAGCCTCCTACAATGAGCAGTTCTTC. It is translated as CASSSNLGASYNEQFF. The chain recombines TRBV7-9 with TRBJ2-1, with a weak D call TRBD2 (5 bases). The germline gives CDR1 SEHNR, CDR2 FQNEAQ (reference sequence). CDR3 length equals 16 residues. V was shortened by 4 bases and J by 0 bases, with 13 bases between the two germline ends.

This clone was seen a handful of times. The chain carries TRBV5-1 and TRBJ1-6; 8 bases are a match to TRBD1. CDR3 length: 19 amino acids. Per germline, CDR1 SGHRS and CDR2 YFSETQ. V gave up 0 bases and J gave up 7 bases; unmatched junction bases: 15. In nucleotides, the CDR3 is TGCGCCAGCAGCTTGGGGGGACAGGTCCTGGGAGCCTTAAATTCACCCCTCCACTTT. It translates to CASSLGGQVLGALNSPLHF.

The chain combines TRBV6-1 with TRBJ2-3; D remains ambiguous. Germline CDR1 and CDR2: MNHNS and SASEGT. The CDR3 extends over 14 amino acids. The ends were cut back, 1 base at V and 0 bases at J, with 5 bases in the middle. The CDR3 here is CASSEDFSTDTQYF. The CDR3 nucleotides are TGTGCCAGCAGTGAAGACTTCAGCACAGATACGCAGTATTTT.

The gene calls are TRBV7-2 and TRBJ2-1, with TRBD2 as a possible D gene (5 bases). Germline CDR1 is SGHTA and CDR2 is FQGNSA. V gave up 0 bases and J gave up 6 bases, with 12 bases separating them. The CDR3 consists of 15 residues. CDR3 protein: CASSLAGLASNEQFF. In DNA, the CDR3 is TGTGCCAGCAGCTTAGCAGGACTTGCTTCCAATGAGCAGTTCTTC.